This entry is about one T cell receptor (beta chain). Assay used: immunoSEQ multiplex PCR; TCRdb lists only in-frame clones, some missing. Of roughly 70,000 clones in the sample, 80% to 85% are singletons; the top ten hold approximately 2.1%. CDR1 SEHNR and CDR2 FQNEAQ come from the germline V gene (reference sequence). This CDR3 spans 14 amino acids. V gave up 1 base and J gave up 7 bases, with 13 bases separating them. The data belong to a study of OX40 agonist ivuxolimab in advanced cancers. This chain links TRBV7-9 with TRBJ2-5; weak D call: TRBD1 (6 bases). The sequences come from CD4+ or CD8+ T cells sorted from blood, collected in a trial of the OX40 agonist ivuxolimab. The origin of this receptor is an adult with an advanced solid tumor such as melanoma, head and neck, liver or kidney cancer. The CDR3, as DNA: TGTGCCAGCAGCTTAGGGGCAGGGGTTATGACCCAGTACTTC. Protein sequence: CASSLGAGVMTQYF.